A single sample is the source of the 25 T cell receptor beta chains below, sequenced in a study of T cell changes during pregnancy in multiple sclerosis. Libraries were prepared by immunoSEQ multiplex PCR; TCRdb keeps only in-frame clonotypes and omits some of them. The sample lists 50,000 to 60,000 clones; 80% to 90% were seen once. The material was CD4+ T cells from peripheral blood mononuclear cells, obtained in the first trimester of pregnancy. The receptors were gathered from a female donor with multiple sclerosis, enrolled in a pregnancy study.

V and J are TRBV9 and TRBJ1-2; 7 bases agree with TRBD1. The germline V gene encodes CDR1 SGDLS and CDR2 YYNGEE. Unmatched junction bases numbered 2, after V lost 0 bases and J lost 3 bases. CDR3 size: 14 residues. This CDR3 reads CASSVGQGDYGYTF. CDR3 coding DNA: TGTGCCAGCAGCGTAGGCCAGGGGGACTATGGCTACACCTTC.

V usage is TRBV5-1 and J usage is TRBJ2-2; D perhaps matches TRBD1 (6 bases). The CDR3 loop spans 15 amino acids. Trimming stripped 4 bases from V and 5 bases from J, with 15 bases between. Germline CDR1 is SGHRS and CDR2 is YFSETQ. DNA for the CDR3: TGCGCCAGCAGCAGTGACAGGCCCTCTACCGGGGAGCTGTTTTTT. It codes for CASSSDRPSTGELFF.

The gene calls are TRBV7-2 and TRBJ1-1, with D unclear. CDR1 and CDR2 (germline): SGHTA, FQGNSA. Trimming shortened V by 4 bases and J by 3 bases, and 12 bases separated the two germline ends. This CDR3 has 14 amino acids. This CDR3 reads CASSSALQYTEAFF. In DNA form, the CDR3 reads TGTGCCAGCAGCTCCGCTTTGCAGTACACTGAAGCTTTCTTT.

This clone was detected only a few times. CDR3 sequence (DNA): TGTGCCACGCGACTAGCGGGGGGCACAGATACGCAGTATTTT. It specifies CATRLAGGTDTQYF. The gene calls are TRBV2 and TRBJ2-3; 12 bases are shared with TRBD2. Germline V lookup: CDR1 SNHLY, CDR2 FYNNEI. The CDR3 totals 14 residues. With V trimmed by 10 bases and J by 1 base, 3 bases remained unmatched. Complete variable domain (other parts from reference TRBV2 and TRBJ2-3): EPEVTQTPSHQVTQMGQEVILRCVPISNHLYFYWYRQILGQKVEFLVSFYNNEISEKSEIFDDQFSVERPDGSNFTLKIRSTKLEDSAMYFCATRLAGGTDTQYFGPGTRLTVL.

The chain is built from TRBV11-1 and TRBJ2-7; the D gene is possibly TRBD1 (6 bases). This CDR3 spans 14 amino acids. Germline V lookup: CDR1 SGHAT, CDR2 FQDESV (reference sequence). Trimming cost V 5 bases and J 0 bases, with 11 bases left between them. The CDR3 loop is CASSQTGLSYEQYF. In nucleotides, the CDR3 is TGTGCCAGCAGCCAGACAGGTCTCTCCTACGAGCAGTACTTC.

The chain combines TRBV5-1 with TRBJ2-1; a possible D gene is TRBD2 (6 bases). The CDR3 spans 14 residues. V lost 0 bases and J 7 bases, leaving 11 bases between the germline ends. Germline CDR1 SGHRS, CDR2 YFSETQ. The CDR3 nucleotides read TGCGCCAGCAGCTTGGTAGCGGCGACGAATGAGCAGTTCTTC. This sequence encodes CASSLVAATNEQFF.

The chain employs TRBV6-5 and TRBJ1-5; 8 bases align to TRBD1. This CDR3 spans 15 amino acids. Germline values: CDR1 MNHEY, CDR2 SVGAGI. With V trimmed by 9 bases and J by 3 bases, 10 bases remained unmatched. The DNA of the CDR3 is TGTGCCAGTGCCCGGACAGGGATAATCAATCAGCCCCAGCATTTT. Amino acids: CASARTGIINQPQHF.

The chain couples TRBV5-4 to TRBJ2-2, with 8 bases identical to TRBD1. The CDR3 loop spans 17 amino acids. V was clipped by 0 bases and J by 4 bases; unmatched bases: 8. Germline CDR1 is SGHNT and CDR2 is YYREEE (reference sequence). The CDR3, as DNA: TGTGCCAGCAGCTTGGCCCACAGGGGGACTCGCACCGGGGAGCTGTTTTTT. Residues: CASSLAHRGTRTGELFF.

This chain links TRBV7-2 with TRBJ2-5, with 14 bases lining up with TRBD2. With 4 bases clipped from V and 5 bases from J, the junction kept 15 bases outside the gene matches. Germline V gene lookup returns CDR1 SGHTA and CDR2 FQGNSA. This CDR3 has 19 amino acids. The CDR3 loop reads CASSSGLAGVIRLVETQYF. CDR3 DNA sequence: TGTGCCAGCAGCTCGGGACTAGCGGGAGTTATTCGATTGGTGGAGACCCAGTACTTC.

The chain carries TRBV6-5 and TRBJ1-6; 7 nucleotides agree with TRBD1. Trimming removed 6 bases from V and 9 bases from J; junction bases left unmatched: 2. CDR1 and CDR2 (germline): MNHEY, SVGAGI. This CDR3 is 12 amino acids long. The CDR3 loop reads CASRYRGSPLHF. DNA for the CDR3: TGTGCCAGCAGATACAGGGGTTCACCCCTCCACTTT.

The chain combines TRBV30 with TRBJ1-2; D remains unclear. CDR1 GTSNPN and CDR2 SVGIG come from the germline V gene (reference sequence). The length of the CDR3 is 13 residues. Trimming pared 0 bases from V and 5 bases from J, leaving 10 bases between. The CDR3 here is CAWSVIPGYGYTF. CDR3 sequence (DNA): TGTGCCTGGAGTGTAATCCCGGGATATGGCTACACCTTC.

This clone was counted a single time. The chain employs TRBV5-1 and TRBJ2-5, with TRBD2 matching over 13 bases. CDR3 length equals 20 residues. CDR1 and CDR2 (germline): SGHRS, YFSETQ. Unmatched junction bases numbered 13, after V lost 1 base and J lost 1 base. In DNA form, the CDR3 reads TGCGCCAGCAGCTTGCCGACCCAGACTAGCGGGGGGCATCTCCAAGAGACCCAGTACTTC. Amino acid sequence: CASSLPTQTSGGHLQETQYF.

The table lists this clone with a count of one. V gene TRBV5-1 combines with J gene TRBJ2-3; the match to TRBD1 covers 10 bases. V lost 2 bases and J lost 6; bases outside the gene matches: 9. CDR3 length: 16 amino acids. In germline, CDR1 is SGHRS, CDR2 YFSETQ. CDR3 sequence: CASSLPPTGGADTQYF. The CDR3 nucleotides read TGCGCCAGCAGCTTACCTCCGACAGGGGGCGCGGATACGCAGTATTTT.

This clone appeared a few times. The gene calls are TRBV5-1 and TRBJ2-1; D unclear. Between the trimmed V and J ends, which lost 1 base and 4 bases, there was a span of 15 bases. The germline V gene encodes CDR1 SGHRS and CDR2 YFSETQ. CDR3 length: 16 amino acids. CDR3 in DNA: TGCGCCAGCAGCTTGAAACGTGACTCCTTGTACAATGAGCAGTTCTTC. Its translation is CASSLKRDSLYNEQFF.

This sequence joins TRBV7-8 and TRBJ2-3, with D perhaps matching TRBD2 (5 bases). In germline, CDR1 is SGHVS, CDR2 FQNEAQ. V was pared by 3 bases and J by 1 base, with 14 bases between. This CDR3 spans 16 amino acids. The CDR3 DNA sequence: TGTGCCAGCAGCTTCACCCGGGGTAGCGGCACAGATACGCAGTATTTT. It specifies CASSFTRGSGTDTQYF.

The gene calls are TRBV5-4 and TRBJ1-1; unclear D gene. This CDR3 is 14 amino acids long. Germline CDR1 and CDR2: SGHNT and YYREEE (reference sequence). Trimming cost V 4 bases and J 1 base, with 11 bases left between them. The CDR3 nucleotides read TGTGCCAGCAGCCCTAGCGCAGGGAACACTGAAGCTTTCTTT. This codes for CASSPSAGNTEAFF. The variable domain in full, with the rest retrieved from reference TRBV5-4 and TRBJ1-1, is ETGVTQSPTHLIKTRGQQVTLRCSSQSGHNTVSWYQQALGQGPQFIFQYYREEENGRGNFPPRFSGLQFPNYSSELNVNALELDDSALYLCASSPSAGNTEAFFGQGTRLTVV.

Remarks on this clone: Germline is not matched at one junction end, which may reflect a read error. The rearrangement uses TRBV6-4 and TRBJ2-1, with TRBD2 matching over 10 bases. Germline CDR1 and CDR2: MRHNA and SNTAGT. This CDR3 contains 19 residues. DNA of the CDR3: TGTGCCAGCAGTCTAGAGGGGCTAGCGGGGGCGAGTTCCTATAATGAGCAGTTCTTC. This translates into CASSLEGLAGASSYNEQFF.

The chain is built from TRBV6-1 and TRBJ1-1; the D gene is possibly TRBD1 (6 bases). The CDR3 is 16 residues long. Germline-derived CDR1 and CDR2 are MNHNS and SASEGT. The ends were cut back, 2 bases at V and 2 bases at J, with 15 bases in the middle. In DNA, the CDR3 is TGTGCCAGCAGTGAATCCGGGACACCTACAAACACTGAAGCTTTCTTT. Encoded protein: CASSESGTPTNTEAFF.

The chain is built from TRBV4-2 and TRBJ2-2, with a weak D call TRBD1 (6 bases). The V gene's germline CDR1 is LGHNA and CDR2 YNFKEQ. The CDR3 contains 17 residues. Trimming left V 1 base short and J 0 bases short, with 12 bases between. The CDR3 bases are TGTGCCAGCAGCCAAGGTCCCAGGGGCTCGAACACCGGGGAGCTGTTTTTT. Translation gives CASSQGPRGSNTGELFF.

V gene TRBV12-5 combines with J gene TRBJ1-5; 10 nucleotides match TRBD1. The CDR3 loop spans 15 amino acids. The V gene end was trimmed by 6 bases and the J gene end by 2 bases; junction bases not matched to a gene: 4. The germline CDR1 and CDR2 sequences are LGHNT and FRNRAP. The CDR3 DNA follows: TGTGCTAGTGGGAACGGGACAGGGGGCAATCAGCCCCAGCATTTT. This encodes CASGNGTGGNQPQHF. The full variable domain, completed using reference TRBV12-5 and TRBJ1-5, is DARVTQTPRHKVTEMGQEVTMRCQPILGHNTVFWYRQTMMQGLELLAYFRNRAPLDDSGMPKDRFSAEMPDATLATLKIQPSEPRDSAVYFCASGNGTGGNQPQHFGDGTRLSIL.

In this sample, this clone turned up once. The chain carries TRBV29-1 and TRBJ2-2, with 9 bases fitting TRBD1. CDR3 length: 14 residues. Germline lookup yields CDR1 SQVTM and CDR2 ANQGSEA. The V gene end was trimmed by 8 bases and the J gene end by 6 bases; junction bases not matched to a gene: 10. Here the CDR3 DNA reads TGCAGCTTCACAGGGGGCGCGTTAGCCGGGGAGCTGTTTTTT. It translates to CSFTGGALAGELFF.

In this sample, this clone turned up once. The gene calls are TRBV9 and TRBJ1-5, with no clear D. The V gene's germline CDR1 is SGDLS and CDR2 YYNGEE. The CDR3 runs 15 residues. With 0 bases removed from V and 6 bases from J, the gap between germline ends came to 13 bases. The CDR3: CASSVGGGSGQPQHF. The CDR3, as DNA: TGTGCCAGCAGCGTAGGAGGTGGGTCCGGTCAGCCCCAGCATTTT. The variable domain in full, with the rest retrieved from reference TRBV9 and TRBJ1-5, is DSGVTQTPKHLITATGQRVTLRCSPRSGDLSVYWYQQSLDQGLQFLIQYYNGEERAKGNILERFSAQQFPDLHSELNLSSLELGDSALYFCASSVGGGSGQPQHFGDGTRLSIL.

The chain carries TRBV7-2 and TRBJ2-5, with TRBD2 identical over 7 bases. This CDR3 region has 15 residues. After removal of 3 bases from V and 5 bases from J, the junction contained 9 bases not matched to a gene. CDR1 is SGHTA and CDR2 is FQGNSA in the germline V gene. As DNA, the CDR3 is TGTGCCAGCAGCTTTGGGGGGGATCCCAAGGAGACCCAGTACTTC. Protein: CASSFGGDPKETQYF. The full variable domain, its missing parts supplied by reference TRBV7-2 and TRBJ2-5, is GAGVSQSPSNKVTEKGKDVELRCDPISGHTALYWYRQSLGQGLEFLIYFQGNSAPDKSGLPSDRFSAERTGGSVSTLTIQRTQQEDSAVYLCASSFGGDPKETQYFGPGTRLLVL.

The chain recombines TRBV28 with TRBJ1-3; 10 nucleotides agree with TRBD1. The trim removed 6 bases at V and 6 bases at J, leaving 8 bases unmatched. Per germline, CDR1 MDHEN and CDR2 SYDVKM. The CDR3 contains 15 residues. The CDR3: CASSLPGQGENTIYF. CDR3 coding DNA: TGTGCCAGCAGCCTACCTGGACAGGGGGAAAACACCATATATTTT.

V is TRBV5-1 and J is TRBJ1-2; D may be TRBD1 (6 bases). V lost 0 bases, J lost 1 base, and 10 bases lay in between. There are 15 residues in the CDR3. Looked up from germline, CDR1 is SGHRS and CDR2 is YFSETQ. CDR3 residues: CASSLERGNNYGYTF. CDR3 nucleotides: TGCGCCAGCAGCTTGGAAAGGGGGAATAACTATGGCTACACCTTC.